This entry describes one TCR beta chain. Assignments of participants to cohorts depended upon their own reported clinical history. This specimen belongs to a study of blood T cell repertoires in COVID-19. Study-wide context: The United States, Italy and Spain supplied acute and convalescent COVID-19 samples.

Sequenced by immunoSEQ multiplex PCR; TCRdb stores in-frame clones only, minus some. The sample contains about 440,000 clones, 70% to 90% of which appear only once. V was pared by 10 bases and J by 0 bases, with 12 bases between. This CDR3 is built from 14 residues. From germline, CDR1 is LNHDA and CDR2 SQIVND (reference sequence). The V gene is TRBV19, the J gene TRBJ2-2; D is uncertain. The sample was PBMCs or T cells enriched from blood (not recorded which). The source is a woman younger than 35 with acute COVID-19. The CDR3 reads CATTQQTNTGELFF. The DNA for the CDR3 is TGTGCCACTACCCAACAGACGAACACCGGGGAGCTGTTTTTT.